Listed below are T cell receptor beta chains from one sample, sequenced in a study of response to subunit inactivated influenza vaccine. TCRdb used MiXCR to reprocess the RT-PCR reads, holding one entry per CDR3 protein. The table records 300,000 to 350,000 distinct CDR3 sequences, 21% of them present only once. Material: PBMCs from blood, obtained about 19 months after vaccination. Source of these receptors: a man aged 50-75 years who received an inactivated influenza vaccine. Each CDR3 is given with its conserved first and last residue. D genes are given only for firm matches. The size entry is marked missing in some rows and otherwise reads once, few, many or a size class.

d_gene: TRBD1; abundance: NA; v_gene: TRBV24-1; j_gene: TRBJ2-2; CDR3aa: CATSDLPGRGRRTGELFF; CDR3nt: TGTGCCACCAGTGATTTGCCGGGCAGGGGGCGGAGGACCGGGGAGCTGTTTTTT
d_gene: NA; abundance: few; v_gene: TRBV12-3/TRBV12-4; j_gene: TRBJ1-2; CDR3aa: CASSLSVRVGYTF; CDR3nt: TGTGCCAGCAGTTTATCTGTACGGGTCGGCTACACCTTC
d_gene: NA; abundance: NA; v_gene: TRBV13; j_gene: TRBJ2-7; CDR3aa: CASSVQGKEQYF; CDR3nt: TGTGCCAGCAGCGTACAGGGTAAGGAGCAGTACTTC
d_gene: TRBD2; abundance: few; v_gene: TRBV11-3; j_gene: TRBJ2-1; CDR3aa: CASSSTPGLAGRPSSYNEQFF; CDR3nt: TGTGCCAGCAGCTCCACCCCGGGACTAGCGGGAAGACCTAGCTCCTACAATGAGCAGTTCTTC
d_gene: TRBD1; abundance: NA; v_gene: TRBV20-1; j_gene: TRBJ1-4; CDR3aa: CSAPTGGAREKLFF; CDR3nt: TGCAGTGCTCCTACAGGGGGCGCGAGGGAAAAACTGTTTTTT
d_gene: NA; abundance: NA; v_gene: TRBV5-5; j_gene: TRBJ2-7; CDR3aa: CASSLLGPSSYEQYF; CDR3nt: TGTGCCAGCAGCTTGTTAGGTCCGAGCTCCTACGAGCAGTACTTC
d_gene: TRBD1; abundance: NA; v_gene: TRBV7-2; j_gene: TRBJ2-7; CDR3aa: CARHPQHRGNGEQYF; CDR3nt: TGTGCCAGACACCCACAGCACAGGGGTAACGGCGAGCAGTACTTC
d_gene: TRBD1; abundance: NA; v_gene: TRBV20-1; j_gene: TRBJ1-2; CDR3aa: CSARGGTAIYGYTF; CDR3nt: TGCAGTGCTAGAGGAGGGACAGCGATCTATGGCTACACCTTC
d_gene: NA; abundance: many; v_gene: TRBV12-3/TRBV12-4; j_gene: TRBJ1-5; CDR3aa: CASRIHGNQPQHF; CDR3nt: TGTGCCAGCAGAATCCACGGCAATCAGCCCCAGCATTTT
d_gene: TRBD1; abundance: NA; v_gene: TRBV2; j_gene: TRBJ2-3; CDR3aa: CASSAGGYRTDTQYF; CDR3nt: TGTGCCAGCAGCGCAGGGGGCTACAGGACAGATACGCAGTATTTT
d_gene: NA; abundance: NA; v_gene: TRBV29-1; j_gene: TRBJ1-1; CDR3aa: CSVTGTILGAFF; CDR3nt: TGCAGCGTGACCGGGACAATTCTTGGCGCTTTCTTT
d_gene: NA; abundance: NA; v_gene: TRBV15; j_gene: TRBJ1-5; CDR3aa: CATSRDWPEGRPQHF; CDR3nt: TGTGCCACCAGCAGAGATTGGCCAGAGGGTCGGCCCCAGCATTTT
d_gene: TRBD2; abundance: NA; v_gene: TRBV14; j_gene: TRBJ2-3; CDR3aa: CASSQLAATTDTQYF; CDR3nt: TGTGCCAGCAGCCAGCTAGCGGCCACCACAGATACGCAGTATTTT
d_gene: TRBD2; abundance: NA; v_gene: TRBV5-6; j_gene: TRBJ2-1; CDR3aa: CASSRGVAGREQFF; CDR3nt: TGTGCCAGCAGCCGAGGGGTAGCGGGACGCGAGCAGTTCTTC
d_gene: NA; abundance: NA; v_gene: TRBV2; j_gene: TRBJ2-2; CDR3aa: CASSVVLGTGELFF; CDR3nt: TGTGCCAGCAGTGTAGTGTTGGGCACCGGGGAGCTGTTTTTT
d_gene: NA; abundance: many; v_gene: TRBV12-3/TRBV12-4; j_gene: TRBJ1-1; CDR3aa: CASSLQGTANTEAFF; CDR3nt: TGTGCCAGCAGTTTGCAAGGGACCGCGAACACTGAAGCTTTCTTT
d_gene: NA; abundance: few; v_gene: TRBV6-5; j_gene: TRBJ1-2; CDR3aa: CASSYSTRFYGYTF; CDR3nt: TGTGCCAGCAGTTACTCGACCCGGTTCTATGGCTACACCTTC
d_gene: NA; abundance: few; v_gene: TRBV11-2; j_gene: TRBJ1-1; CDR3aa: CASSLVEHQNTEAFF; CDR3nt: TGTGCCAGCAGCTTAGTAGAACATCAGAACACTGAAGCTTTCTTT
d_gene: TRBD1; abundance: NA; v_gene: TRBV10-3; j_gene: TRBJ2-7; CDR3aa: CAIRPTGERYEQYF; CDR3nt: TGTGCCATCCGCCCGACAGGGGAAAGGTACGAGCAGTACTTC
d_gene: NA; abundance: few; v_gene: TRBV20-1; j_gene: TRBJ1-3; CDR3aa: CSARTGSGDTIYF; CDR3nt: TGCAGTGCGAGGACCGGCTCCGGCGACACCATATATTTT
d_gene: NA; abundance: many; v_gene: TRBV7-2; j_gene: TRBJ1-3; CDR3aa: CASSLVPISGNTIYF; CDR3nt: TGTGCCAGCAGCTTAGTTCCGATCTCTGGAAACACCATATATTTT
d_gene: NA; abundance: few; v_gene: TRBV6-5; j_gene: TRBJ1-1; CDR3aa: CASSYDRGRAFF; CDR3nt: TGTGCCAGCAGTTACGATCGGGGGAGGGCTTTCTTT
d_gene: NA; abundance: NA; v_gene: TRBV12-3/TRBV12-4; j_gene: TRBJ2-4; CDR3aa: CASRRTGGVNIQYF; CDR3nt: TGTGCCAGCAGGCGTACAGGTGGGGTGAACATTCAGTACTTC
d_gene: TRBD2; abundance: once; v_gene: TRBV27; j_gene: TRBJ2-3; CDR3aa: CASNDKAGGPTDTQYF; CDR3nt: TGTGCCAGTAATGACAAAGCGGGGGGGCCTACAGATACGCAGTATTTT
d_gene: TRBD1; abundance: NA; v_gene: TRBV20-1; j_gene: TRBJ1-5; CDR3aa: CSARAIQGNQPQHF; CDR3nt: TGCAGTGCTAGAGCAATACAGGGGAATCAGCCCCAGCATTTT
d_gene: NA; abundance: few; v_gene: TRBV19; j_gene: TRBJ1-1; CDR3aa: CASSIKKGTEAFF; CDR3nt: TGTGCCAGTAGTATAAAAAAGGGAACTGAAGCTTTCTTT
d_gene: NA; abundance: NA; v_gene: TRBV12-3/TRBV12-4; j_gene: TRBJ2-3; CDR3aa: CASSLSFGTDTQYF; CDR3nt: TGTGCCAGCAGCTTAAGCTTTGGCACAGATACGCAGTATTTT
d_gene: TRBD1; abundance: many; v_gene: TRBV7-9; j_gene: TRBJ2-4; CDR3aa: CASSLTGAYQYF; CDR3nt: TGTGCCAGCAGCTTAACAGGGGCTTATCAGTACTTC
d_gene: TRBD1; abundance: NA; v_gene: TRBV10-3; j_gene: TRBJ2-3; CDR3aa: CAISERTGVSSRDTDTQYF; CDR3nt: TGTGCCATCAGTGAAAGGACAGGGGTATCATCCCGGGACACAGATACGCAGTATTTT
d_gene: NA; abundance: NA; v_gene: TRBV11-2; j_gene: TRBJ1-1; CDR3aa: CASSLENGFGRGAEAFF; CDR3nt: TGTGCCAGCAGCTTAGAAAATGGGTTTGGGAGGGGTGCTGAAGCTTTCTTT
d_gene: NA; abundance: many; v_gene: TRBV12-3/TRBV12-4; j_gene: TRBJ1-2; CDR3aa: CASSPGPRSYGYTF; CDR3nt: TGTGCCAGCAGCCCCGGGCCTAGGAGCTATGGCTACACCTTC
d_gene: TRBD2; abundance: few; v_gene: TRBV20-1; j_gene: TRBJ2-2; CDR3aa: CSARGPSGANTGELFF; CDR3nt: TGCAGTGCTAGAGGCCCTAGCGGGGCGAACACCGGGGAGCTGTTTTTT
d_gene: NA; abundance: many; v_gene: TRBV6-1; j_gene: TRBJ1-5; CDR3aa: CASSPAGGNQPQHF; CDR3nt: TGTGCCAGCAGTCCTGCAGGGGGCAATCAGCCCCAGCATTTT
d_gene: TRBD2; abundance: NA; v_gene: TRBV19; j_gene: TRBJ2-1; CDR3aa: CASSNWTSGYNEQFF; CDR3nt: TGTGCCAGTAGTAACTGGACTAGCGGTTACAATGAGCAGTTCTTC
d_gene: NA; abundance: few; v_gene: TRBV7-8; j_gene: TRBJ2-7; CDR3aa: CASSRQPEKSYEQYF; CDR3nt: TGTGCCAGCAGCAGGCAGCCAGAAAAGTCCTACGAGCAGTACTTC
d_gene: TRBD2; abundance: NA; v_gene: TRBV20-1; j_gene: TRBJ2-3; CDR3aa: CSASTSGGGPPSTDTQYF; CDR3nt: TGCAGTGCCAGTACTAGCGGGGGGGGTCCTCCTAGCACAGATACGCAGTATTTT
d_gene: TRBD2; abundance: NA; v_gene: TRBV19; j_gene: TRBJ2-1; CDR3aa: CASTLAGGYNEQFF; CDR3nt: TGTGCCAGTACCCTAGCGGGAGGGTACAATGAGCAGTTCTTC
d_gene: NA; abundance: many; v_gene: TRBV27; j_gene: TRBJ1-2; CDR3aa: CASTSMQGNYGYTF; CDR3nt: TGTGCCAGCACCTCCATGCAGGGCAACTATGGCTACACCTTC
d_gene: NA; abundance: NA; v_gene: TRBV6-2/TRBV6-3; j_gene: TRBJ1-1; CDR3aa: CASSLMARRLRRGVGTEAFF; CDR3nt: TGTGCCAGCAGTCTAATGGCCCGGCGATTGAGACGTGGGGTGGGCACTGAAGCTTTCTTT
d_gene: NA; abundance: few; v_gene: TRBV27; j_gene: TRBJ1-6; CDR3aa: CASSLRQWTNSPLHF; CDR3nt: TGTGCCAGCAGTTTAAGGCAATGGACTAATTCACCCCTCCACTTT
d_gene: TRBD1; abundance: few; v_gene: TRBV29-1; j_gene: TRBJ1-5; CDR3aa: CSVKGQGGGNQPQHF; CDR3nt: TGCAGCGTTAAGGGACAGGGAGGTGGCAATCAGCCCCAGCATTTT
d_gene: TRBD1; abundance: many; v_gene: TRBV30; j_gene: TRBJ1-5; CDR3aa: CAWSPGQGRFQPQHF; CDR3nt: TGTGCCTGGAGTCCGGGACAGGGGAGATTTCAGCCCCAGCATTTT
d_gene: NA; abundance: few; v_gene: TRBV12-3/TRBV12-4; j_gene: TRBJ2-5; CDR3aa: CASSPQRKHQETQYF; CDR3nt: TGTGCCAGCAGTCCCCAGCGGAAACACCAAGAGACCCAGTACTTC
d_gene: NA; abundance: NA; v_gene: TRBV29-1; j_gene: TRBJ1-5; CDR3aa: CSARDRDSNQRQHF; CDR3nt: TGCAGCGCCCGTGACAGAGATAGCAATCAGCGCCAGCATTTT